Listed here are 28 T cell receptor beta chains from one sample, sequenced in a study of T cell responses to AZD1222 COVID-19 vaccine. Here immunoSEQ multiplex PCR was the method, and the copy in TCRdb shows in-frame clones only, minus some. The table lists tens of thousands of clones, about 72% of them singletons, with around 20% in the top ten. This specimen consisted of peripheral blood, obtained on day 0 of AZD1222 vaccination. The receptors originated from an adult in good health.

The J gene is TRBJ1-1, the V gene TRBV7-8; D gene ambiguous. Between the trimmed V and J ends, which lost 5 bases and 2 bases, there was a span of 9 bases. This CDR3 is 13 amino acids long. Germline CDR1 SGHVS, CDR2 FQNEAQ. The CDR3 DNA reads as TGTGCCAGCAGCCCCCTCAGCAACACTGAAGCTTTCTTT. Its translation: CASSPLSNTEAFF.

V is TRBV2 and J is TRBJ1-6, with TRBD1 as a possible D gene (5 bases). The CDR3 runs to 15 residues. V shed 4 bases and J shed 7 bases, with 14 bases lying between them. The germline CDR1 and CDR2 sequences are SNHLY and FYNNEI. CDR3 sequence reads: CASSVAGGVNSPLHF. DNA of the CDR3: TGTGCCAGCAGTGTTGCAGGAGGGGTCAATTCACCCCTCCACTTT.

This clone was seen once. This chain connects TRBV19 to TRBJ2-4, with D tentatively TRBD2 (5 bases). This CDR3 region has 15 residues. Trimming removed 1 base at V and 8 bases at J, with 15 bases between. CDR1 is LNHDA and CDR2 is SQIVND in the germline V gene (reference sequence). Here the CDR3 DNA reads TGTGCCAGTAGTATAGTCGGGGTACCGTGGGACATTCAGTACTTC. Translating gives CASSIVGVPWDIQYF.

This chain joins TRBV6-5 and TRBJ1-1; D gene ambiguous. CDR1 is MNHEY and CDR2 is SVGAGI in the germline V gene. Trimming took 0 bases from V and 3 from J, leaving 11 bases between them. The CDR3 is made up of 15 amino acids. The CDR3 loop reads CASSYSISADTEAFF. CDR3 DNA sequence: TGTGCCAGCAGTTACTCGATCTCGGCCGACACTGAAGCTTTCTTT.

The chain couples TRBV7-6 to TRBJ2-7; 7 bases map to TRBD2. Per germline, CDR1 SGHVS and CDR2 FNYEAQ. The V gene end was trimmed by 3 bases and the J gene end by 4 bases; junction bases not matched to a gene: 9. The CDR3 is 15 residues long. In DNA form, the CDR3 reads TGTGCCAGCAGCTTGGGTGGTAGCGGGTTTTACGAGCAGTACTTC. Its translation is CASSLGGSGFYEQYF. The full variable domain, rest sourced from reference TRBV7-6 and TRBJ2-7, is GAGVSQSPRYKVTKRGQDVALRCDPISGHVSLYWYRQALGQGPEFLTYFNYEAQQDKSGLPNDRFSAERPEGSISTLTIQRTEQRDSAMYRCASSLGGSGFYEQYFGPGTRLTVT.

The genes are TRBV7-9 and TRBJ2-1; 14 bases agree with TRBD2. Germline CDR1 is SEHNR and CDR2 is FQNEAQ (reference sequence). The V and J ends lost 1 base and 2 bases, in that order; junction bases with no gene match: 4. This CDR3 comprises 18 residues. The CDR3 DNA follows: TGTGCCAGCAGCTTAGGACTAGCGGGAGGGTTACCCTACAATGAGCAGTTCTTC. Encoded protein: CASSLGLAGGLPYNEQFF.

In its sample, this clone was seen once. This chain joins TRBV19 and TRBJ1-5; 9 bases are shared with TRBD1. From germline, CDR1 is LNHDA and CDR2 SQIVND (reference sequence). The CDR3 is 18 residues long. The trim removed 10 bases at V and 0 bases at J, leaving 16 bases unmatched. CDR3 loop: CATSGTGTTYYSNQPQHF. In DNA form, the CDR3 reads TGTGCCACCTCCGGGACAGGGACGACCTACTATAGCAATCAGCCCCAGCATTTT.

On this clone itself: Other DNA sequences of this sample code for an identical CDR3. This chain joins TRBV7-2 and TRBJ2-3; tentative D call: TRBD1 (5 bases). Germline V gene lookup returns CDR1 SGHTA and CDR2 FQGNSA. This CDR3 is built from 15 residues. The germline V and J ends were trimmed by 5 bases and 1 base, with 13 bases remaining between them. The CDR3 DNA sequence: TGTGCCAGCAGCCCCGACAGCCTTGGCACAGATACGCAGTATTTT. Translating gives CASSPDSLGTDTQYF.

The gene calls are TRBV5-5 and TRBJ2-7, with D possibly matching TRBD2 (5 bases). The V end was cut by 4 bases, the J end by 0 bases, with 5 bases between. The CDR3 is 12 residues long. Germline CDR1 reads SGHKS; CDR2 reads YYEKEE (reference sequence). The CDR3 nucleotides are TGTGCCAGCAGCGGGAGCTCCTACGAGCAGTACTTC. Protein: CASSGSSYEQYF.

The chain combines TRBV11-2 with TRBJ2-3; weak D call: TRBD1 (6 bases). The CDR3 sequence is 16 residues long. The V end lost 2 bases, the J end lost 2 bases, and 14 bases lay between the germline ends. Germline V gives CDR1 SGHAT, CDR2 FQNNGV. The CDR3 spells CASSLRDTDATDTQYF. The CDR3 bases are TGTGCCAGCAGCTTAAGGGACACCGATGCCACAGATACGCAGTATTTT.

This clone was recorded only once. The chain recombines TRBV2 with TRBJ2-7; TRBD1 agrees at 9 bases. The CDR3 has 13 residues. The junction had 5 bases not matched to a gene; V was cut back by 5 bases and J by 6 bases. Germline V gene sequence: CDR1 SNHLY, CDR2 FYNNEI. CDR3 coding DNA: TGTGCCAGCAGTCTGGAGGACAGGGGCGAGCAGTACTTC. Its protein is CASSLEDRGEQYF.

The chain recombines TRBV5-1 with TRBJ2-2, with 7 positions matching TRBD2. J was trimmed by 1 base and V by 2 bases; bases with no gene match: 5. The CDR3 sequence is 16 residues long. Germline V gene sequence: CDR1 SGHRS, CDR2 YFSETQ. DNA of the CDR3: TGCGCCAGCAGCTTCTGGTCGGGAGGGAACACCGGGGAGCTGTTTTTT. Translation gives CASSFWSGGNTGELFF.

The chain carries TRBV7-2 and TRBJ1-1; D remains unclear. The CDR3 contains 12 residues. The V gene lost 2 bases and the J gene lost 5 bases, with 6 bases spanning the gap. Germline V gene lookup returns CDR1 SGHTA and CDR2 FQGNSA. The CDR3 bases are TGTGCCAGCAGCTTAAGAGGGACTGAAGCTTTCTTT. It encodes CASSLRGTEAFF.

The chain uses TRBV5-1 and TRBJ2-3; TRBD2 agrees at 14 bases. Per germline, CDR1 SGHRS and CDR2 YFSETQ. The CDR3 is 16 residues long. The junction had 7 bases not matched to a gene; V was cut back by 4 bases and J by 6 bases. This CDR3 is CASSPTSGRAGDTQYF. The CDR3, as DNA: TGCGCCAGCAGCCCGACTAGCGGGAGGGCAGGGGATACGCAGTATTTT.

The chain uses TRBV18 and TRBJ2-1, with 11 bases identical to TRBD2. The CDR3 loop spans 19 amino acids. V was pared by 2 bases and J by 0 bases, with 9 bases of the junction left unmatched. Germline V gives CDR1 KGHSH, CDR2 LQKENI. DNA of the CDR3: TGTGCCAGCTCACCAGGGCTAGCGGGAGGCCCGAGCTCCTACAATGAGCAGTTCTTC. The encoded protein is CASSPGLAGGPSSYNEQFF. Drawing the rest from reference TRBV18 and TRBJ2-1, the complete variable domain is NAGVMQNPRHLVRRRGQEARLRCSPMKGHSHVYWYRQLPEEGLKFMVYLQKENIIDESGMPKERFSAEFPKEGPSILRIQQVVRGDSAAYFCASSPGLAGGPSSYNEQFFGPGTRLTVL.

The chain uses TRBV30 and TRBJ2-1; D tentatively fits TRBD1 or TRBD2 (5 bases each). CDR1 is GTSNPN, CDR2 SVGIG, per germline (reference sequence). V was shortened by 8 bases and J by 1 base, with 12 bases between the two germline ends. The CDR3 covers 13 residues. This chain's CDR3 is CARGTDSYNEQFF. CDR3 sequence (DNA): TGTGCCAGAGGGACCGATTCCTACAATGAGCAGTTCTTC.

This clone was detected only a few times. The J gene is TRBJ1-4, the V gene TRBV5-1; D gene unclear. The CDR3 is 15 residues long. Germline assignment: CDR1 SGHRS and CDR2 YFSETQ. V lost 4 bases, J lost 2 bases, and 12 bases lay in between. The CDR3 DNA sequence: TGCGCCAGCAGCCCCCGGCGTGTTACTAATGAAAAACTGTTTTTT. This codes for CASSPRRVTNEKLFF.

This chain links TRBV27 with TRBJ2-2, with 12 bases identical to TRBD2. The germline CDR1 and CDR2 sequences are MNHEY and SMNVEV (reference sequence). V shed 3 bases, J shed 3 bases, and the junction held 5 bases outside the gene matches. The CDR3 consists of 17 residues. The CDR3 region is CASSLGGLAGYTGELFF. For the CDR3, the DNA is TGTGCCAGCAGTTTGGGGGGACTAGCGGGCTACACCGGGGAGCTGTTTTTT.

V is TRBV19 and J is TRBJ2-3; perhaps TRBD2 as D (6 bases). The V end was cut by 0 bases, the J end by 7 bases, with 14 bases between. Germline loops: CDR1 LNHDA, CDR2 SQIVND (reference sequence). This CDR3 comprises 15 residues. DNA of the CDR3: TGTGCCAGTAGTATAGATTGGGTAGCGGTGAATACGCAGTATTTT. Translating it yields CASSIDWVAVNTQYF.

This rearrangement joins TRBV7-2 to TRBJ2-7; a weak D match, TRBD1 (5 bases). Trimming pared 5 bases from V and 5 bases from J, leaving 13 bases between. The length of the CDR3 is 13 residues. Germline CDR1 is SGHTA and CDR2 is FQGNSA. DNA for the CDR3: TGTGCCAGCAGCGCGACAGCTCGCGACGAGCAGTACTTC. Protein sequence: CASSATARDEQYF.

A few counts support this clone. V usage is TRBV7-9 and J usage is TRBJ2-5; D call uncertain. The CDR3 sequence is 14 residues long. The V gene lost 7 bases and the J gene lost 2 bases, with 14 bases spanning the gap. Germline V gene data show CDR1 as SEHNR and CDR2 as FQNEAQ (reference sequence). CDR3: CASNLGNRQETQYF. For the CDR3, the DNA is TGTGCCAGCAACCTAGGAAATAGGCAAGAGACCCAGTACTTC.

There are a few counts of this clone. The chain carries TRBV5-1 and TRBJ2-7, with TRBD2 matching over 7 bases. The CDR3 extends over 17 amino acids. Per germline, CDR1 SGHRS and CDR2 YFSETQ. With V trimmed by 3 bases and J by 6 bases, 18 bases remained unmatched. The CDR3 bases are TGCGCCAGCAGCTCTGGGGTCGGGCAGGGACTATGGGGCGAGCAGTACTTC. Protein sequence: CASSSGVGQGLWGEQYF.

This clone was counted between two and nine times. The chain joins TRBV4-2 to TRBJ2-5; D remains unclear. Between the trimmed V and J ends, which lost 1 base and 5 bases, there was a span of 11 bases. There are 14 residues in the CDR3. Germline-derived CDR1 and CDR2 are LGHNA and YNFKEQ. The CDR3 nucleotides are TGTGCCAGCAGCCAAGCTGGGGATGGGGAGACCCAGTACTTC. Its protein product is CASSQAGDGETQYF.

This chain connects TRBV5-4 to TRBJ2-6; no reliable D call. Trimming took off 2 bases at V and 0 bases at J, with 12 bases between the two ends. This CDR3 contains 17 residues. Germline lookup yields CDR1 SGHNT and CDR2 YYREEE (reference sequence). The DNA for the CDR3 is TGTGCCAGCAGCTTCGGACCGGGCCCCTCTGGGGCCAACGTCCTGACTTTC. Protein sequence: CASSFGPGPSGANVLTF.

The J gene is TRBJ2-5, the V gene TRBV6-2 or TRBV6-3, with 10 bases fitting TRBD2. Germline assignment: CDR1 MNHEY and CDR2 SVGEGT. There are 17 residues in the CDR3. After removal of 2 bases from V and 1 base from J, the junction contained 7 bases not matched to a gene. This CDR3 reads CASSYLGLAVSQETQYF. CDR3 DNA sequence: TGTGCCAGCAGTTACCTAGGACTAGCGGTATCCCAAGAGACCCAGTACTTC.

The V and J genes are TRBV5-5 and TRBJ2-3; 11 bases are shared with TRBD2. The CDR3 consists of 19 residues. CDR1 is SGHKS, CDR2 YYEKEE, per germline (reference sequence). V was clipped by 0 bases and J by 1 base; unmatched bases: 10. The CDR3 here is CASSLADSGRALGTDTQYF. CDR3 bases: TGTGCCAGCAGCTTGGCGGATAGCGGGAGGGCCCTCGGCACAGATACGCAGTATTTT.

The chain recombines TRBV27 with TRBJ1-6, with D tentatively TRBD1 (5 bases). The CDR3 loop spans 15 amino acids. The V end lost 0 bases, the J end lost 10 bases, and 13 bases lay between the germline ends. Germline V lookup: CDR1 MNHEY, CDR2 SMNVEV (reference sequence). The CDR3 bases are TGTGCCAGCAGTTTATCGAGCAGGGTAGCCTCACCCCTCCACTTT. Protein sequence: CASSLSSRVASPLHF.

This clone appeared a single time. The chain uses TRBV19 and TRBJ1-2; 8 bases are a match to TRBD1. Germline assignment: CDR1 LNHDA and CDR2 SQIVND (reference sequence). This CDR3 comprises 15 residues. The trim removed 6 bases at V and 5 bases at J, leaving 11 bases unmatched. Written as DNA, the CDR3 is TGTGCCAGTAGACACGGACAGGGAAGGTTGTATGGCTACACCTTC. Translated: CASRHGQGRLYGYTF.